This T cell receptor beta chain was profiled in a study of identifying expanded T cells in peripheral blood. Libraries were prepared by immunoSEQ multiplex PCR; TCRdb keeps only in-frame clonotypes and omits some of them. Of under 150,000 clones listed, more than 75% are singletons. The V end lost 0 bases, the J end lost 3 bases, and 3 bases lay between the germline ends. The CDR3 runs 12 residues. The germline V gene encodes CDR1 SGHDT and CDR2 YYEEEE. The source is a person aged 18 to 75 in good health. The chain is built from TRBV5-6 and TRBJ2-5; D not certain. Sequenced: blood. This chain's CDR3 is CASSLVEETQYF. CDR3 DNA sequence: TGTGCCAGCAGCTTGGTGGAAGAGACCCAGTACTTC.